One sample yielded the 14 T cell receptor beta chains listed below, sequenced in a study of T cells in Graves' hyperthyroidism and ophthalmopathy. RNA transcripts provided the source from which TCR beta CDR3 regions were amplified. The TCR CDR3 was amplified in a first-round RT-PCR using the HTBI primer set. TCRdb passed the multiplex PCR reads through MiXCR, listing each CDR3 protein once. The table includes more than 450,000 distinct CDR3 sequences, 14% detected once. The sequenced material came from blood. These receptors were obtained from a woman in her forties with Graves' hyperthyroidism.

This chain uses TRBV27 with TRBJ2-3; D unclear. CDR1 and CDR2 from the germline V gene are MNHEY and SMNVEV (reference sequence). Trimming shortened V by 5 bases and J by 1 base, and 19 bases separated the two germline ends. The CDR3 spans 17 residues. CDR3 DNA: TGTGCCAGCAGTCCCCGGGCCCTCGATATCGGCACAGATACGCAGTATTTT. Amino acid sequence: CASSPRALDIGTDTQYF.

Many counts were recorded for this clonotype. The genes are TRBV20-1 and TRBJ2-1, with 9 bases identical to TRBD2. The CDR3 length is 14 residues. Germline V CDR1 and CDR2: DFQATT, SNEGSKA (reference sequence). V trimming: 5 bases; J trimming: 6 bases; junction bases outside the gene matches: 8. The CDR3 spells CSAFSGSSSNEQFF. The CDR3 DNA is TGCAGTGCTTTTAGCGGGAGCTCTTCCAATGAGCAGTTCTTC.

In this sample, this clonotype turned up a few times. The chain recombines TRBV19 with TRBJ1-1; 7 bases map to TRBD1. CDR3 length equals 14 residues. The V gene end was trimmed by 6 bases and the J gene end by 1 base; junction bases not matched to a gene: 5. Germline V lookup: CDR1 LNHDA, CDR2 SQIVND (reference sequence). The CDR3 sequence is CASRTGPTNTEAFF. As DNA, the CDR3 is TGTGCCAGTAGGACAGGGCCTACGAACACTGAAGCTTTCTTT.

V usage is TRBV19 and J usage is TRBJ2-3; the D gene is possibly TRBD2 (6 bases). Looked up from germline, CDR1 is LNHDA and CDR2 is SQIVND (reference sequence). V lost 3 bases to trimming and J lost 0 bases, with 10 bases between them. The length of the CDR3 is 15 residues. The CDR3 spells CASSIQAGSTDTQYF. DNA of the CDR3: TGTGCCAGTAGTATTCAAGCGGGTAGCACAGATACGCAGTATTTT.

The chain links TRBV10-3 to TRBJ2-7; 9 positions agree with TRBD1. After removal of 0 bases from V and 5 bases from J, the junction contained 5 bases not matched to a gene. The CDR3 runs 15 residues. CDR1 ENHRY and CDR2 SYGVKD come from the germline V gene. CDR3 in amino acids: CAISESTGGVDEQYF. The DNA of the CDR3 is TGTGCCATCAGTGAGTCCACAGGGGGCGTCGACGAGCAGTACTTC.

In this sample, this clonotype turned up many times. The chain recombines TRBV15 with TRBJ2-1, with D perhaps matching TRBD1 or TRBD2 (5 bases each). The V end lost 3 bases, the J end lost 15 bases, and 18 bases lay between the germline ends. Germline CDR1 reads LNHNV; CDR2 reads YYDKDF (reference sequence). The CDR3 spans 13 residues. This CDR3 reads CATSSPRDLKPFF. CDR3 coding DNA: TGTGCCACCAGCAGCCCCCGGGACCTTAAACCGTTCTTC.

This clonotype was seen a handful of times. The chain has TRBV9 and TRBJ2-3, with 9 bases lining up with TRBD2. The V gene's germline CDR1 is SGDLS and CDR2 YYNGEE. There are 15 residues in the CDR3. V trimming: 3 bases; J trimming: 2 bases; junction bases outside the gene matches: 4. DNA for the CDR3: TGTGCCAGCAGCGCCCGACTAGCGGCCACAGATACGCAGTATTTT. Its translation: CASSARLAATDTQYF.

This chain uses TRBV11-1 with TRBJ2-7; D is unresolved. CDR1 SGHAT and CDR2 FQDESV come from the germline V gene (reference sequence). This CDR3 contains 15 residues. Trimming left V 0 bases short and J 2 bases short, with 11 bases between. The DNA of the CDR3 is TGTGCCAGCAGCTTAGCGCCGGCGGTAACCTACGAGCAGTACTTC. This encodes CASSLAPAVTYEQYF.

The genes are TRBV14 and TRBJ2-1; 10 bases fit TRBD1. CDR1 and CDR2 (germline): SGHDN, FVKESK. The CDR3 consists of 18 residues. J was trimmed by 3 bases and V by 5 bases; bases with no gene match: 13. The CDR3: CASSDRDRGEGGYNEQFF. CDR3 nucleotide sequence: TGTGCCAGCAGCGACCGGGACAGGGGTGAGGGGGGCTACAATGAGCAGTTCTTC.

This clonotype occurred many times. V gene TRBV7-2 combines with J gene TRBJ1-3; unclear D gene. V was clipped by 1 base and J by 0 bases, with 4 bases between them. Germline V gene sequence: CDR1 SGHTA, CDR2 FQGNSA. CDR3 length equals 14 residues. CDR3: CASSLGLSGNTIYF. The CDR3 bases are TGTGCCAGCAGCTTAGGTCTCTCTGGAAACACCATATATTTT.

The chain couples TRBV6-5 to TRBJ1-2, with 7 bases aligning to TRBD1. CDR1 MNHEY and CDR2 SVGAGI come from the germline V gene. The CDR3 has 16 residues. V lost 2 bases to trimming and J lost 3 bases; unmatched junction nucleotides: 9. The CDR3 DNA reads as TGTGCCAGCAGTTACGATCCCAGACAGGGTTACTATGGCTACACCTTC. Translation: CASSYDPRQGYYGYTF.

There are a few counts of this clonotype. V and J are TRBV15 and TRBJ1-2; D call uncertain. V dropped 2 bases and J dropped 8 bases, with 9 bases sitting between them. The CDR3 has 12 residues. Germline values: CDR1 LNHNV, CDR2 YYDKDF (reference sequence). The CDR3, as DNA: TGTGCCACCAGCAGACAGGAAGACGGCTACACCTTC. Amino acid sequence: CATSRQEDGYTF.

Ten or more counts support this clonotype. The J gene is TRBJ2-3, the V gene TRBV20-1; D assignment may be TRBD1 or TRBD2 (5 bases each). This CDR3 region has 15 residues. CDR1 and CDR2 (germline): DFQATT, SNEGSKA (reference sequence). With 6 bases removed from V and 4 bases from J, the gap between germline ends came to 20 bases. CDR3 region: CSARRGETSADTQYF. CDR3 nucleotide sequence: TGCAGTGCCCGTCGGGGCGAAACCAGCGCAGATACGCAGTATTTT.

Notes on this clonotype: This may come from a read error, since a much larger clone is one base off. Since the CDR3 does not end with the conserved phenylalanine or tryptophan, this likely comes from a read error. The chain has TRBV7-3 and TRBJ2-1, with a weak D call TRBD1 (5 bases). Trimming removed 3 bases from V and 4 bases from J, with 22 bases in between. Germline loops: CDR1 SGHTA, CDR2 FQGTGA. The CDR3 is 18 amino acids. The CDR3 nucleotides read TGTGCCAGCAGCTTGAGACAGAAAACAAGCCTGGGGTACAATGAGCAGTTCGTC. Its protein product is CASSLRQKTSLGYNEQFV.